The rows below give T cell receptor beta chains drawn from one sample of a study of HIV-infected children after antiretroviral therapy interruption. TCRdb processed the 3' RACE reads anew with MiXCR; each CDR3 protein has one entry. This sample has more than 85,000 distinct CDR3 sequences, with approximately 6.9% found just once. This material consisted of CD45RA+ CD4+ T cells from PBMCs, pooled from several time points, taken from a donor given antiretroviral therapy, either interrupted or continuous. The receptors were sampled from a pool of human donors with HIV. Both conserved end residues are part of each CDR3. A D gene is named only where the DNA matches it firmly. Not every row has a clone size; where given, it reads once, few, many or a size class.

d_gene,j_gene,abundance,v_gene,CDR3aa,CDR3nt
NA,TRBJ2-1,many,TRBV19,CATSQVDNEQFF,TGTGCCACTTCACAGGTAGACAATGAGCAGTTCTTC
NA,TRBJ2-7,many,TRBV30,CAWTPLPASNEQYF,TGTGCCTGGACTCCCCTTCCGGCGTCCAACGAGCAGTACTTC
TRBD2,TRBJ2-5,many,TRBV7-8,CASSLGLAGGQTQYF,TGTGCCAGCAGCCTGGGACTAGCGGGAGGACAGACCCAGTACTTC
NA,TRBJ1-1,NA,TRBV19,CASRVIHPNTEAFF,TGTGCCAGTAGGGTGATACACCCGAACACTGAAGCTTTCTTT
TRBD2,TRBJ2-3,many,TRBV7-2,CASNMGGTADTQYF,TGTGCCAGCAATATGGGAGGGACCGCAGATACGCAGTATTTT
TRBD1,TRBJ1-5,many,TRBV27,CASSLSTGGQPQHF,TGTGCCAGCAGTTTATCGACAGGGGGGCAGCCCCAGCATTTT
TRBD2,TRBJ2-1,many,TRBV5-1,CASSLDGLAGINEQFF,TGCGCCAGCAGCTTGGATGGACTAGCGGGAATAAATGAGCAGTTCTTC
NA,TRBJ2-3,many,TRBV12-3/TRBV12-4,CASSLARANHHTQYF,TGTGCCAGCAGTTTAGCGCGCGCTAACCACCATACGCAGTATTTT
NA,TRBJ2-3,many,TRBV7-3,CASGPGLTDTQYF,TGTGCCAGCGGCCCAGGGTTGACAGATACGCAGTATTTT
NA,TRBJ2-1,many,TRBV24-1,CATSRGRGGEQFF,TGTGCCACCAGTCGGGGCCGGGGCGGTGAGCAGTTCTTC
NA,TRBJ1-5,many,TRBV6-6,CASSYRDGFNQPQHF,TGTGCCAGCAGTTACAGGGACGGCTTCAATCAGCCCCAGCATTTT
NA,TRBJ1-1,few,TRBV2,CASSAYYSVNTEAFF,TGTGCCAGCAGTGCATACTACTCGGTGAACACTGAAGCTTTCTTT
NA,TRBJ2-5,few,TRBV7-2,CASSLAFQGQETQYF,TGTGCCAGCAGCTTAGCGTTCCAGGGGCAAGAGACCCAGTACTTC
NA,TRBJ1-2,many,TRBV6-6,CASGLVDPMHGYTF,TGTGCCAGCGGACTTGTCGACCCGATGCACGGCTACACCTTC
NA,TRBJ2-5,NA,TRBV6-6,CASGDRDWGGQDTQYF,TGTGCCAGCGGTGACCGGGACTGGGGGGGGCAAGACACCCAGTACTTT
NA,TRBJ1-6,many,TRBV7-2,CASSFDSQVDNSPLHF,TGTGCCAGCAGCTTCGACAGCCAAGTGGATAATTCACCCCTCCACTTT
NA,TRBJ2-7,many,TRBV3-1,CASSQDLVPSFDEQYF,TGTGCCAGCAGCCAAGATTTGGTCCCTAGCTTCGACGAGCAGTACTTC
NA,TRBJ2-7,few,TRBV6-5,CASSYSADYNYEQYF,TGTGCCAGCAGTTACTCAGCGGACTACAACTACGAGCAGTACTTC
NA,TRBJ1-2,many,TRBV5-8,CASSYQRNFYGYTF,TGTGCCAGCAGCTACCAAAGAAATTTCTATGGCTACACCTTC
TRBD1,TRBJ2-5,few,TRBV7-2,CASSPRDRGLRETQYF,TGTGCCAGCAGCCCTAGGGACAGGGGGCTTCGGGAGACCCAGTACTTC
NA,TRBJ2-1,NA,TRBV2,CASSEADPPHEQFF,TGTGCCAGCAGTGAAGCGGACCCACCCCATGAGCAGTTCTTC
NA,TRBJ2-2,many,TRBV12-3/TRBV12-4,CASSMTANTGQLYF,TGTGCAAGCAGCATGACAGCAAACACCGGGCAGCTCTACTTT
NA,TRBJ1-2,many,TRBV19,CASSTPQSGKDGYTF,TGTGCCAGTAGTACCCCACAGTCGGGGAAGGATGGCTACACCTTC
NA,TRBJ1-1,NA,TRBV14,CASSRGAWGAFF,TGTGCCAGCAGCCGGGGGGCCTGGGGAGCTTTCTTT
TRBD1,TRBJ2-1,NA,TRBV25-1,CASSGDRGSTYNEQFF,TGTGCCAGCAGTGGAGACAGGGGGTCAACCTACAATGAGCAGTTCTTC
TRBD1,TRBJ1-6,few,TRBV12-3/TRBV12-4,CASSYPTGTGDSPLHF,TGTGCCAGCAGTTACCCTACCGGGACAGGGGATTCACCCCTCCACTTT
TRBD1,TRBJ2-5,many,TRBV10-3,CAIRQGGETQYF,TGTGCCATCAGACAGGGGGGAGAGACCCAGTACTTC
TRBD2,TRBJ2-1,many,TRBV5-1,CASKGVAGENEQFF,TGCGCCAGCAAAGGGGTAGCGGGAGAGAATGAGCAGTTCTTC
TRBD1,TRBJ1-3,many,TRBV4-2,CASSPGQGTGSGNTIYF,TGTGCCAGCAGCCCCGGACAGGGGACAGGCTCTGGAAACACCATATATTTT
NA,TRBJ2-3,NA,TRBV5-1,CASSRSSDTQYF,TGCGCCAGCAGCAGAAGCAGTGATACGCAGTATTTT
NA,TRBJ2-7,few,TRBV11-1,CASSLAPVASIYEQYF,TGTGCCAGCAGCTTAGCCCCCGTGGCATCCATCTACGAGCAGTACTTC
NA,TRBJ2-7,NA,TRBV30,CAWSVRSGKFHEQYF,TGTGCCTGGAGTGTACGGTCAGGGAAGTTCCACGAGCAGTACTTC
TRBD1,TRBJ1-1,many,TRBV3-1,CASSQDQGQGNAEAFF,TGTGCCAGCAGCCAAGATCAAGGACAGGGTAACGCTGAAGCTTTCTTT
TRBD1,TRBJ2-2,many,TRBV4-2,CASSQDVGTGHTGELFF,TGTGCCAGCAGCCAAGATGTCGGGACAGGGCACACCGGGGAGCTGTTTTTT
TRBD1,TRBJ2-5,many,TRBV7-9,CASSSSRDRSQETQYF,TGTGCCAGCAGCTCGAGCCGGGACAGGAGCCAAGAGACCCAGTACTTC
NA,TRBJ2-1,few,TRBV5-1,CASSSAEGHGSEQFF,TGCGCCAGCAGCTCGGCCGAGGGACACGGTAGTGAGCAGTTCTTC
NA,TRBJ1-5,many,TRBV20-1,CSALLGRSNQPQHF,TGCAGTGCTCTGTTGGGTCGCAGCAATCAGCCCCAGCATTTT
NA,TRBJ1-1,NA,TRBV4-2,CASSRDGHTEAFF,TGTGCCAGCAGCCGAGACGGACACACTGAAGCTTTCTTT
NA,TRBJ2-1,many,TRBV27,CASSFLGGQFF,TGTGCCAGCAGTTTTCTAGGGGGGCAGTTCTTC
NA,TRBJ1-1,NA,TRBV10-1,CASSEFQGGDTEAFF,TGCGCCAGCAGTGAGTTTCAGGGAGGGGACACTGAAGCTTTCTTT
TRBD1,TRBJ2-7,many,TRBV7-3,CASSLKGRGQETSEQYF,TGTGCCAGCAGCTTAAAAGGTCGGGGACAGGAGACGAGCGAGCAGTACTTC
TRBD1,TRBJ1-2,few,TRBV6-1,CASGERQGALYGYTF,TGTGCCAGCGGGGAACGACAGGGGGCCCTCTATGGCTACACCTTC
NA,TRBJ1-2,many,TRBV7-3,CASSLTGGGGGYTF,TGTGCCAGCAGCTTAACGGGTGGAGGAGGGGGCTACACCTTC
TRBD1,TRBJ1-4,many,TRBV6-6,CAATEQGAPKLFF,TGTGCCGCCACGGAACAGGGGGCCCCTAAACTGTTTTTT
TRBD1,TRBJ2-5,many,TRBV18,CASSRQGQETQYF,TGTGCCAGCTCAAGACAGGGACAAGAGACCCAGTACTTC
TRBD1,TRBJ2-6,many,TRBV11-2,CASSLESGQGSGANVLTF,TGTGCCAGCAGCTTGGAGTCGGGACAGGGATCTGGGGCCAACGTCCTGACTTTC
NA,TRBJ1-3,once,TRBV5-1,CASSLEAYGNTIYF,TGCGCCAGCAGCTTGGAAGCCTATGGAAACACCATATATTTT
NA,TRBJ2-1,few,TRBV2,CASRVQANNEQFF,TGTGCCAGCAGGGTGCAGGCGAACAATGAGCAGTTCTTC
TRBD2,TRBJ2-5,many,TRBV11-2,CASSFSLRGGQKTQYF,TGTGCCAGCAGCTTTTCCTTGCGGGGGGGCCAGAAGACCCAGTACTTC